Listed below are T cell receptor beta chains from one sample, sequenced in a study of blood T cell repertoires in COVID-19. Data came from immunoSEQ multiplex PCR; TCRdb stores just in-frame clones and leaves some out. The data hold about 270,000 clones, with 88% observed a single time. The sequenced sample was peripheral blood. The receptor source for this set is a man aged 55 to 70 who had recovered from COVID-19. CDR3s include the opening cysteine and the closing phenylalanine or tryptophan. A D gene is named only where the DNA matches it firmly. Clone size is given for some rows only: seen once, a few or many times, or a class if the clone is expanded.

V,size,D,J,CDR3,DNA
TRBV11-2,-,TRBD1,TRBJ1-1,CASSLDPTGLAFANTEAFF,TGTGCCAGCAGCTTAGACCCGACAGGGTTGGCGTTTGCGAACACTGAAGCTTTCTTT
TRBV7-7,once,-,TRBJ2-5,CASSQRGGGLETQYF,TGTGCCAGCAGCCAGCGTGGGGGGGGCTTAGAGACCCAGTACTTC
TRBV18,few,-,TRBJ2-2,CASSPIFSDTNTGELFF,TGTGCCAGCTCACCAATCTTCAGTGATACGAACACCGGGGAGCTGTTTTTT
TRBV7-3,-,TRBD2,TRBJ2-3,CASSFTGGPDTQYF,TGTGCCAGCAGCTTCACGGGGGGGCCCGATACGCAGTATTTT
TRBV6-2/TRBV6-3,-,TRBD2,TRBJ2-5,CASSIDSGGGQETQYF,TGTGCCAGCAGCATCGACAGCGGGGGAGGCCAAGAGACCCAGTACTTC
TRBV6-5,-,-,TRBJ2-3,CASSPTDTQYF,TGTGCCAGCAGCCCAACAGATACGCAGTATTTT
TRBV7-3,-,-,TRBJ1-4,CASSLDGASGAKLFF,TGTGCCAGCAGCTTAGATGGGGCTTCTGGGGCAAAACTGTTTTTT
TRBV27,-,-,TRBJ2-7,CASASYEQYF,TGTGCCAGCGCGTCCTACGAGCAGTACTTC
TRBV29-1,-,TRBD1,TRBJ1-2,CSVGDRGLYGYTF,TGCAGCGTTGGGGACAGGGGGCTCTATGGCTACACCTTC
TRBV12-3/TRBV12-4,-,-,TRBJ1-1,CATSLREGTEAFF,TGTGCCACCTCCTTAAGGGAGGGCACTGAAGCTTTCTTT
TRBV19,-,-,TRBJ2-1,CASSMRPTEQFF,TGTGCCAGTAGTATGCGGCCCACTGAGCAGTTCTTC
TRBV7-2,-,-,TRBJ2-7,CASSLRGYEQYF,TGTGCCAGCAGCTTAAGGGGCTACGAGCAGTACTTC
TRBV6-4,-,TRBD1,TRBJ2-1,CASSARDRGRRNNEQFF,TGTGCCAGCAGTGCCCGGGACAGGGGGCGCCGCAACAATGAGCAGTTCTTC
TRBV2,-,-,TRBJ2-6,CASSALQGNRGSGANVLTF,TGTGCCAGCAGTGCACTACAGGGAAATAGAGGCTCTGGGGCCAACGTCCTGACTTTC
TRBV3-1/TRBV3-2,-,TRBD2,TRBJ2-5,CASSHSPGLAGQETQYF,TGTGCCAGCAGCCATTCGCCGGGACTAGCGGGGCAAGAGACCCAGTACTTC
TRBV7-2,-,-,TRBJ1-1,CASSFDRQAESAFF,TGTGCCAGCAGCTTTGATCGGCAGGCCGAATCAGCTTTCTTT